A single sample is the source of the 20 T cell receptor beta chains below, sequenced in a study of STAT5B mutations in CD4+ large granular lymphocyte leukemia. Here immunoSEQ multiplex PCR was the method, and the copy in TCRdb shows in-frame clones only, minus some. The top ten clones hold approximately 4% of a sample with approximately 40,000 clones, about four fifths of them seen once. The material sequenced was CD4+ T cells from blood buffy coats. These receptors were collected from a human donor in good health.

This chain connects TRBV28 to TRBJ2-7; the D gene is possibly TRBD2 (6 bases). Germline loops: CDR1 MDHEN, CDR2 SYDVKM. The CDR3 runs 15 residues. The V gene lost 8 bases and the J gene lost 2 bases, with 19 bases spanning the gap. CDR3 sequence reads: CASQNGQGLTYEQYF. CDR3 coding DNA: TGTGCCAGCCAAAACGGGCAGGGACTTACCTACGAGCAGTACTTC.

In this sample, this clone turned up a few times. The rearrangement joins TRBV7-9 to TRBJ1-2, with D possibly matching TRBD1 (6 bases). Trimming removed 5 bases from V and 2 bases from J, with 12 bases in between. CDR3 length: 14 amino acids. CDR1 SEHNR and CDR2 FQNEAQ come from the germline V gene (reference sequence). CDR3 loop: CASSVHGGNYGYTF. The CDR3, as DNA: TGTGCCAGCAGCGTACATGGGGGCAACTATGGCTACACCTTC.

The J gene is TRBJ2-7, the V gene TRBV6-6; D is ambiguous. CDR3 length equals 13 residues. V lost 10 bases to trimming and J lost 1 base, with 14 bases between them. Germline CDR1 reads MNHNY; CDR2 reads SVGAGI (reference sequence). In DNA, the CDR3 is TGTGCCATCGGAGCCCTTCAATCCTACGAGCAGTACTTC. Residues: CAIGALQSYEQYF.

The table lists this clone with a count of one. The chain has TRBV28 and TRBJ1-5; D uncertain. Germline-derived CDR1 and CDR2 are MDHEN and SYDVKM. The CDR3 contains 13 residues. Deletions cut 4 bases from V and 3 bases from J, with 7 bases between. DNA of the CDR3: TGTGCCAGCAGTTACATCGACAATCAGCCCCAGCATTTT. This translates into CASSYIDNQPQHF.

The CDR3 coding sequence is TGTGCCAGCTACTCTGGGGGAATGGGCAATCAGCCCCAGCATTTT. Translating it yields CASYSGGMGNQPQHF. The rearrangement links TRBV6-1 to TRBJ1-5, with D possibly matching TRBD1 (5 bases). The V end lost 8 bases, the J end lost 2 bases, and 16 bases lay between the germline ends. CDR3 size: 15 residues. CDR1 is MNHNS, CDR2 SASEGT, per germline.

The chain is built from TRBV4-1 and TRBJ2-7; 7 bases are a match to TRBD1. CDR1 MGHRA and CDR2 YSYEKL come from the germline V gene. CDR3 length: 17 residues. J lost 2 bases, V lost 3 bases, and 13 bases had no gene match. CDR3 sequence (DNA): TGCGCCAGCAGCCACCCAACCGACAGGGTAGAGGCCTACGAGCAGTACTTC. Translated: CASSHPTDRVEAYEQYF.

This sequence joins TRBV5-1 and TRBJ2-7, with D perhaps TRBD1 (5 bases). V was clipped by 0 bases and J by 6 bases, with 10 bases between them. CDR3 length equals 13 residues. The germline gives CDR1 SGHRS, CDR2 YFSETQ. This chain's CDR3 is CASSLEGFLEQYF. In DNA, the CDR3 is TGCGCCAGCAGCTTGGAGGGGTTTCTCGAGCAGTACTTC.

The rearrangement uses TRBV13 and TRBJ2-1, with TRBD2 matching over 14 bases. Germline V gene sequence: CDR1 PRHDT, CDR2 FYEKMQ (reference sequence). This CDR3 contains 15 residues. V lost 4 bases to trimming and J lost 12 bases; unmatched junction nucleotides: 8. The CDR3 loop reads CASSSPGLAGGGQFF. CDR3 nucleotides: TGTGCCAGCAGCTCACCCGGACTAGCGGGGGGTGGGCAGTTCTTC.

This chain links TRBV7-6 with TRBJ2-1; 9 bases fit TRBD2. J lost 8 bases, V lost 5 bases, and 13 bases had no gene match. The CDR3 is made up of 16 amino acids. Germline CDR1 is SGHVS and CDR2 is FNYEAQ. The CDR3: CASSQAGGRAADEQFF. CDR3 sequence (DNA): TGTGCCAGCAGCCAAGCTGGCGGGAGGGCCGCGGATGAGCAGTTCTTC.

The gene calls are TRBV19 and TRBJ1-6; D not resolved. Looked up from germline, CDR1 is LNHDA and CDR2 is SQIVND (reference sequence). V lost 3 bases, J lost 5 bases, and 8 bases lay in between. The CDR3 totals 14 residues. The CDR3 protein is CASSMVQNNSPLHF. The CDR3 DNA reads TGTGCCAGTAGTATGGTGCAGAATAATTCACCCCTCCACTTT.

The CDR3 DNA sequence: TGTGCCTGGACTGAACAGGATAATTCACCCCTCCACTTT. Translating gives CAWTEQDNSPLHF. The rearrangement links TRBV30 to TRBJ1-6; D possibly corresponds to TRBD1 (5 bases). This CDR3 is built from 13 residues. Germline V gives CDR1 GTSNPN, CDR2 SVGIG (reference sequence). Trimming cost V 4 bases and J 5 bases, with 9 bases left between them.

The J gene is TRBJ2-2, the V gene TRBV5-4; weak D call: TRBD2 (5 bases). In germline, CDR1 is SGHNT, CDR2 YYREEE (reference sequence). CDR3 length equals 15 residues. The V end was cut by 0 bases, the J end by 5 bases, with 11 bases between. The chain's CDR3 is CASSLGSSSTGELFF. The CDR3 DNA reads TGTGCCAGCAGCTTGGGTTCTAGCAGTACCGGGGAGCTGTTTTTT.

This clone was seen a few times. The chain couples TRBV7-2 to TRBJ1-2; no definite D call. CDR1 is SGHTA, CDR2 FQGNSA, per germline. V dropped 7 bases and J dropped 4 bases, with 13 bases sitting between them. The CDR3 has 13 amino acids. The CDR3 DNA reads TGTGCCAGCACCCTTGGCAGGTTCTATGGCTACACCTTC. Translated: CASTLGRFYGYTF.

This chain connects TRBV28 to TRBJ2-7; perhaps D is TRBD1 or TRBD2 (7 bases each). The germline gives CDR1 MDHEN, CDR2 SYDVKM. V was trimmed by 5 bases and J by 0 bases, leaving 11 bases between them. The CDR3 runs 14 residues. CDR3 nucleotide sequence: TGTGCCAGCAGTCAGGGGGGGTCCTCCTACGAGCAGTACTTC. It yields the protein CASSQGGSSYEQYF.

V gene TRBV4-1 combines with J gene TRBJ1-2; D is uncertain. Germline-derived CDR1 and CDR2 are MGHRA and YSYEKL. V gave up 0 bases and J gave up 8 bases, with 10 bases separating them. CDR3 size: 13 residues. The DNA for the CDR3 is TGCGCCAGCAGCCAAGACACAAGGCGGGGCTACACCTTC. This sequence encodes CASSQDTRRGYTF.

The CDR3 is CASSVGTAYNEQFF. CDR3 nucleotides: TGTGCCAGCAGCGTCGGGACAGCGTACAATGAGCAGTTCTTC. The chain is built from TRBV11-2 and TRBJ2-1, with 7 positions matching TRBD1. Germline V CDR1 and CDR2: SGHAT, FQNNGV. The CDR3 is 14 residues long. V lost 5 bases to trimming and J lost 4 bases; unmatched junction nucleotides: 5.

The CDR3 sequence is CASRYYTEAFF. As DNA, the CDR3 is TGTGCCAGCAGATATTACACTGAAGCTTTCTTT. This chain connects TRBV7-9 to TRBJ1-1; D is unresolved. CDR1 SEHNR and CDR2 FQNEAQ come from the germline V gene (reference sequence). V was pared by 6 bases and J by 3 bases, with 5 bases between. The length of the CDR3 is 11 residues.

The genes are TRBV7-3 and TRBJ2-2, with a possible D match to TRBD1 (5 bases). CDR3 length: 14 amino acids. Deletions cut 7 bases from V and 2 bases from J, with 11 bases between. Germline CDR1 is SGHTA and CDR2 is FQGTGA. CDR3 residues: CASNPGINTGELFF. The CDR3 DNA sequence: TGTGCCAGCAACCCAGGGATTAACACCGGGGAGCTGTTTTTT. The variable domain in full, completed from reference TRBV7-3 and TRBJ2-2, reads GAGVSQTPSNKVTEKGKYVELRCDPISGHTALYWYRQSLGQGPEFLIYFQGTGAADDSGLPNDRFFAVRPEGSVSTLKIQRTERGDSAVYLCASNPGINTGELFFGEGSRLTVL.

The chain has TRBV7-9 and TRBJ2-7, with 11 positions matching TRBD1. V shed 4 bases, J shed 3 bases, and the junction held 2 bases outside the gene matches. CDR1 is SEHNR and CDR2 is FQNEAQ in the germline V gene (reference sequence). The CDR3 sequence is 14 residues long. CDR3 sequence (DNA): TGTGCCAGCAGCTGGGGACAGGGGGACTACGAGCAGTACTTC. The encoded protein is CASSWGQGDYEQYF.

This chain joins TRBV7-8 and TRBJ1-2, with D possibly TRBD1 on 6 matching bases. V was shortened by 8 bases and J by 2 bases, with 9 bases between the two germline ends. Looked up from germline, CDR1 is SGHVS and CDR2 is FQNEAQ. This CDR3 region has 12 residues. DNA for the CDR3: TGTGCCAGCGGAGGACAGAACTATGGCTACACCTTC. Its protein product is CASGGQNYGYTF.